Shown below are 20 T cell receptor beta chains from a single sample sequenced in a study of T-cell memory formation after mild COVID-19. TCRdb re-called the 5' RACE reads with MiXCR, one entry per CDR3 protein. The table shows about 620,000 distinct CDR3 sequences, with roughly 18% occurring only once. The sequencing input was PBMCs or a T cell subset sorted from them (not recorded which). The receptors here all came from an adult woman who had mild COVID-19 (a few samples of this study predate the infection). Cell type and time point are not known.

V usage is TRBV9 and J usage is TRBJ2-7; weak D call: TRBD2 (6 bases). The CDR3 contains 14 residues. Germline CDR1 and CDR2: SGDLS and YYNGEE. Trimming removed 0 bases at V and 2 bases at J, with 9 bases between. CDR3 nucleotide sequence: TGTGCCAGCAGCGTAGAGCCGGGGGCCTACGAGCAGTACTTC. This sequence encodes CASSVEPGAYEQYF.

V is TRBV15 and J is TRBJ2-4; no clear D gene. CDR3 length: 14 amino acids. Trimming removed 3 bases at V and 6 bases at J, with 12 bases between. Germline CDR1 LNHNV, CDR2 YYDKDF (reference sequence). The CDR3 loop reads CATSRGFEINIQYF. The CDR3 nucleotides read TGTGCCACCAGCAGGGGCTTCGAAATAAACATTCAGTACTTC.

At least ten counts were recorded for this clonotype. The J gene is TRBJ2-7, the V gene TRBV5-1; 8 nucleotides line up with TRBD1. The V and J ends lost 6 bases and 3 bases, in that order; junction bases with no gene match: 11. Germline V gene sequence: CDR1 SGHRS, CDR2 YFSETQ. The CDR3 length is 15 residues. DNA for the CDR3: TGCGCCAGCAAAACCGGGACAGGCAACTTCTACGAGCAGTACTTC. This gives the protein CASKTGTGNFYEQYF.

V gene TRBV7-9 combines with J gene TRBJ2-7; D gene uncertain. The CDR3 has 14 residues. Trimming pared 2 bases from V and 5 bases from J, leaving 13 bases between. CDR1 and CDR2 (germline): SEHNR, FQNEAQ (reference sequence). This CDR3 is CASSLFEGNDEQYF. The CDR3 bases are TGTGCCAGCAGCTTATTCGAAGGGAATGACGAGCAGTACTTC. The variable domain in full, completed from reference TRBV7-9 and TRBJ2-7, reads DTGVSQNPRHKITKRGQNVTFRCDPISEHNRLYWYRQTLGQGPEFLTYFQNEAQLEKSRLLSDRFSAERPKGSFSTLEIQRTEQGDSAMYLCASSLFEGNDEQYFGPGTRLTVT.

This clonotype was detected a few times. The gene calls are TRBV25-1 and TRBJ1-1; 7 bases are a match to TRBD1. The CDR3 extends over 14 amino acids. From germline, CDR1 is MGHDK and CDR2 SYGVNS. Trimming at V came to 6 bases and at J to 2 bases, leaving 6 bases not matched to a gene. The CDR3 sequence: CASRRGTANTEAFF. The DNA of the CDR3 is TGTGCCAGCAGGCGGGGGACAGCCAACACTGAAGCTTTCTTT.

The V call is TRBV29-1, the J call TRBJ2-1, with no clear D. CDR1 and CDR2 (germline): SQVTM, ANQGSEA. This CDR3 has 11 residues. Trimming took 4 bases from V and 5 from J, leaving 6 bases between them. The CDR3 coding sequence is TGCAGCGTTGTTTGGAACAATGAGCAGTTCTTC. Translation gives CSVVWNNEQFF.

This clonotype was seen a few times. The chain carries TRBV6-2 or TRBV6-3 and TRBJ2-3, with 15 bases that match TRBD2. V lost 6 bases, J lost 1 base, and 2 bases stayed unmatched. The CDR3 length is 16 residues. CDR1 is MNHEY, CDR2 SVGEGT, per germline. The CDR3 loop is CASSWTSGRGTDTQYF. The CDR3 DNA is TGTGCCAGCAGCTGGACTAGCGGGAGGGGCACAGATACGCAGTATTTT.

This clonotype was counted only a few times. CDR3 in DNA: TGCAGTGCTAGTGAACCCACAGATACGCAGTATTTT. This encodes CSASEPTDTQYF. The rearrangement joins TRBV20-1 to TRBJ2-3; D gene unclear. The CDR3 runs 12 residues. Germline loops: CDR1 DFQATT, CDR2 SNEGSKA (reference sequence). V gave up 3 bases and J gave up 2 bases, with 6 bases separating them.

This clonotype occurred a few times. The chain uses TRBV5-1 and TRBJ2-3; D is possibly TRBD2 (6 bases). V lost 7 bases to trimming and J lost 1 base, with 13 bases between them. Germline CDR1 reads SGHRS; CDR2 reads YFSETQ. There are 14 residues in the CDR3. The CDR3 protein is CASGGASGTDTQYF. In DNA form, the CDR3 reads TGCGCCAGCGGAGGGGCTAGCGGCACAGATACGCAGTATTTT.

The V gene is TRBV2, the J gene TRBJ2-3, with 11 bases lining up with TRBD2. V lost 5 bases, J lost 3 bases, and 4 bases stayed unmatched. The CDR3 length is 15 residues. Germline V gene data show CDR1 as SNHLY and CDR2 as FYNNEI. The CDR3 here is CASSYSSGGTDTQYF. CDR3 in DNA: TGTGCCAGCAGTTACTCTAGCGGGGGGACAGATACGCAGTATTTT. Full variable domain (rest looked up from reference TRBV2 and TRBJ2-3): EPEVTQTPSHQVTQMGQEVILRCVPISNHLYFYWYRQILGQKVEFLVSFYNNEISEKSEIFDDQFSVERPDGSNFTLKIRSTKLEDSAMYFCASSYSSGGTDTQYFGPGTRLTVL.

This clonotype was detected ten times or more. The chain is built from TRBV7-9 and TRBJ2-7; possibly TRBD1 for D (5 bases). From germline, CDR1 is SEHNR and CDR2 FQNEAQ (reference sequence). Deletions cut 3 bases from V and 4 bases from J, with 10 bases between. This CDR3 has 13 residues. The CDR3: CASSLGSGYEQYF. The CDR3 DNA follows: TGTGCCAGCAGCTTGGGGTCAGGGTACGAGCAGTACTTC. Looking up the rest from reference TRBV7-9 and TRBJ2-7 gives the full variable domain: DTGVSQNPRHKITKRGQNVTFRCDPISEHNRLYWYRQTLGQGPEFLTYFQNEAQLEKSRLLSDRFSAERPKGSFSTLEIQRTEQGDSAMYLCASSLGSGYEQYFGPGTRLTVT.

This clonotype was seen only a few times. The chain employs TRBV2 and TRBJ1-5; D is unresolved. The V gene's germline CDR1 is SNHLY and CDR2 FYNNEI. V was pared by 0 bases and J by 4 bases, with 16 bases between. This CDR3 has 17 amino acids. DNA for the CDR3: TGTGCCAGCAGTGAAGCAATGATTACGGCACTAAATCAGCCCCAGCATTTT. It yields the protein CASSEAMITALNQPQHF.

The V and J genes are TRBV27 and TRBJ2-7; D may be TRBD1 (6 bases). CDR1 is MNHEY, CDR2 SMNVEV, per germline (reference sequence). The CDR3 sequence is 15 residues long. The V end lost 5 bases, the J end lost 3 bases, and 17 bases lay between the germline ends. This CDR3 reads CASSPNAGTHYEQYF. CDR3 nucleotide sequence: TGTGCCAGCAGTCCCAACGCCGGGACACACTACGAGCAGTACTTC.

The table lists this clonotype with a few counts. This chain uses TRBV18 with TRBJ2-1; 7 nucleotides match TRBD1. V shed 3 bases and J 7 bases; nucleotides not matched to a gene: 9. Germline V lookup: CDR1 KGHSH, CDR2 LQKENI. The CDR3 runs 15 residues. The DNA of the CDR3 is TGTGCCAGCTCACCCGACAGGGTCCTTGGGAATGAGCAGTTCTTC. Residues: CASSPDRVLGNEQFF.

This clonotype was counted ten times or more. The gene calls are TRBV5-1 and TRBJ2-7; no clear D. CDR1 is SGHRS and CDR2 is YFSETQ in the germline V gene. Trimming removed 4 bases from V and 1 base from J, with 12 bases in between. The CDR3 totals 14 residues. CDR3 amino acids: CASSPLDGSYEQYF. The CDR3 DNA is TGCGCCAGCAGCCCCTTAGACGGGTCCTACGAGCAGTACTTC.

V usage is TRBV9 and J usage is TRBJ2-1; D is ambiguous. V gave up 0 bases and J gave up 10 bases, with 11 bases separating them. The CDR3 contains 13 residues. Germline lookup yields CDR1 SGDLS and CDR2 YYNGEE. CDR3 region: CASSVEANFEQFF. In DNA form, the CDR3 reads TGTGCCAGCAGCGTAGAGGCCAACTTCGAGCAGTTCTTC.

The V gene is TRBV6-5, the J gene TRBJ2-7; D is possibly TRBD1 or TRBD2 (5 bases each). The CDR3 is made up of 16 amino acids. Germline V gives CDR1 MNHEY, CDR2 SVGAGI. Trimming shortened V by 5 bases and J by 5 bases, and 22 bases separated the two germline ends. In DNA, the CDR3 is TGTGCCAGCAGTCCGGGACCGCTCGATTCGTCCCACGAGCAGTACTTC. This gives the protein CASSPGPLDSSHEQYF.

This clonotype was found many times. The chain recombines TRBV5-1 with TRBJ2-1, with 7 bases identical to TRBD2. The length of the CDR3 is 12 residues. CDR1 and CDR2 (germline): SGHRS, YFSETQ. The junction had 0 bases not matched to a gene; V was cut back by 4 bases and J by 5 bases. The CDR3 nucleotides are TGCGCCAGCAGCCGGGGGGACAATGAGCAGTTCTTC. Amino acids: CASSRGDNEQFF. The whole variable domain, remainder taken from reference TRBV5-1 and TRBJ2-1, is KAGVTQTPRYLIKTRGQQVTLSCSPISGHRSVSWYQQTPGQGLQFLFEYFSETQRNKGNFPGRFSGRQFSNSRSEMNVSTLELGDSALYLCASSRGDNEQFFGPGTRLTVL.

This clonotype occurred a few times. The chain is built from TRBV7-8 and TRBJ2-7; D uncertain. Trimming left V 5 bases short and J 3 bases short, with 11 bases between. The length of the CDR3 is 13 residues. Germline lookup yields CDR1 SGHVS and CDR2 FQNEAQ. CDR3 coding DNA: TGTGCCAGCAGCATCGGGCCTGACTACGAGCAGTACTTC. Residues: CASSIGPDYEQYF. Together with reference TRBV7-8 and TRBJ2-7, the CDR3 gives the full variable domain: GAGVSQSPRYKVAKRGQDVALRCDPISGHVSLFWYQQALGQGPEFLTYFQNEAQLDKSGLPSDRFFAERPEGSVSTLKIQRTQQEDSAVYLCASSIGPDYEQYFGPGTRLTVT.

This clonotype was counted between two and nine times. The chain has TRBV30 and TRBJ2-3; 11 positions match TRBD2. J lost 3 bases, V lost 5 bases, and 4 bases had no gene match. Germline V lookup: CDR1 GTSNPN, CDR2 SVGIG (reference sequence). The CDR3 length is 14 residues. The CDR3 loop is CAWSGTSGTDTQYF. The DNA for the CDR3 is TGTGCCTGGTCCGGGACTAGCGGAACAGATACGCAGTATTTT.